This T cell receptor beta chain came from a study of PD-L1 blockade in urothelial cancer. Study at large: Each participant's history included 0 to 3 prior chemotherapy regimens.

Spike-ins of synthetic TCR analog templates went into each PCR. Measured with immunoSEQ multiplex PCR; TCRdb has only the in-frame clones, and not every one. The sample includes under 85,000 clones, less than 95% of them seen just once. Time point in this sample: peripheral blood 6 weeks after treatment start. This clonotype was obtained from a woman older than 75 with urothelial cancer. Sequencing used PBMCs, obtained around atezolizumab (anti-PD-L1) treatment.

CDR3 residues: CASSEAFRGRRSGELFF. The CDR3 DNA follows: TGTGCCAGCAGTGAAGCGTTCAGGGGTCGTAGGTCCGGGGAGCTGTTTTTT. The chain links TRBV2 to TRBJ2-2; maybe TRBD1 (6 bases). The CDR3 has 17 residues. CDR1 is SNHLY and CDR2 is FYNNEI in the germline V gene. V was cut by 0 bases and J by 6 bases, with 17 bases left in between.